These 7 T cell receptor beta chains came from one sample sequenced in a study of shared clonotypes between healthy human individuals. TCRdb's table, derived via immunoSEQ multiplex PCR, lists solely in-frame clones and lacks some. In the table there are a few million clones, around 93% of which are singletons. Naive CD8 cells, CD45RO-negative and positively selected for CCR7, excluded terminally differentiated effector memory CD45RA+ cells. Sequencing was carried out using naive CD8+ T cells from PBMCs. The receptors were sampled from a man between 18 and 35 years old in good health. Some clones in this sample may be carry-over from other donors' samples.

J is TRBJ2-1 and V is TRBV27, with 14 bases aligning to TRBD2. The CDR3 totals 15 residues. Germline CDR1 and CDR2: MNHEY and SMNVEV (reference sequence). Germline trimming cut 7 bases from V and 8 bases from J; bases unmatched to any gene: 7. CDR3 in DNA: TGTGCCAGCACCCGAGGGACTAGCGGGAGTTATGAGCAGTTCTTC. Its translation: CASTRGTSGSYEQFF.

CDR3 in amino acids: CASATEGDSNQPQHF. The CDR3 nucleotides are TGTGCCAGCGCAACGGAGGGGGATAGCAATCAGCCCCAGCATTTT. J is TRBJ1-5 and V is TRBV6-4, with D perhaps TRBD1 (6 bases). V gave up 8 bases and J gave up 0 bases, with 14 bases separating them. This CDR3 has 15 residues. Germline-derived CDR1 and CDR2 are MRHNA and SNTAGT.

Of note for this clone: This sample includes further DNA sequences coding for the same CDR3. The rearrangement joins TRBV5-1 to TRBJ2-5, with 14 nucleotides matching TRBD2. Germline-derived CDR1 and CDR2 are SGHRS and YFSETQ. The CDR3 totals 16 residues. Trimming took 3 bases from V and 5 from J; bases not matched to a gene: 6. The CDR3 reads CASSSGTSGSRETQYF. As DNA, the CDR3 is TGCGCCAGCAGCTCCGGGACTAGCGGGAGCCGGGAGACCCAGTACTTC. Filled out from reference TRBV5-1 and TRBJ2-5, the complete variable domain reads KAGVTQTPRYLIKTRGQQVTLSCSPISGHRSVSWYQQTPGQGLQFLFEYFSETQRNKGNFPGRFSGRQFSNSRSEMNVSTLELGDSALYLCASSSGTSGSRETQYFGPGTRLLVL.

This sequence joins TRBV6-4 and TRBJ2-3; either TRBD1 or TRBD2 may supply D (5 bases each). V shed 3 bases and J shed 1 base, with 11 bases lying between them. This CDR3 contains 15 residues. The germline gives CDR1 MRHNA, CDR2 SNTAGT. CDR3 coding DNA: TGTGCCAGCAGTGATGTAGGGACCCGCACAGATACGCAGTATTTT. It yields the protein CASSDVGTRTDTQYF.

CDR3: CASSPRRTGGMTGELFF. In DNA form, the CDR3 reads TGTGCCAGCTCACCAAGGCGGACAGGGGGTATGACCGGGGAGCTGTTTTTT. The rearrangement uses TRBV18 and TRBJ2-2, with 10 bases lining up with TRBD1. The CDR3 totals 17 residues. Per germline, CDR1 KGHSH and CDR2 LQKENI. The V gene end was trimmed by 2 bases and the J gene end by 5 bases; junction bases not matched to a gene: 8. The whole variable domain, remainder taken from reference TRBV18 and TRBJ2-2, is NAGVMQNPRHLVRRRGQEARLRCSPMKGHSHVYWYRQLPEEGLKFMVYLQKENIIDESGMPKERFSAEFPKEGPSILRIQQVVRGDSAAYFCASSPRRTGGMTGELFFGEGSRLTVL.

This clone was seen a single time. The chain couples TRBV28 to TRBJ2-7; D is possibly TRBD2 (6 bases). The V end lost 6 bases, the J end lost 2 bases, and 14 bases lay between the germline ends. The CDR3 length is 14 residues. Germline V gene data show CDR1 as MDHEN and CDR2 as SYDVKM. The CDR3 loop is CASRSAGETYEQYF. DNA of the CDR3: TGTGCCAGCAGGTCAGCGGGTGAGACCTACGAGCAGTACTTC.

A single count supports this clone. The chain uses TRBV7-9 and TRBJ1-2; D is undetermined. Germline V CDR1 and CDR2: SEHNR, FQNEAQ (reference sequence). The CDR3 is 14 amino acids. V was trimmed by 1 base and J by 4 bases, leaving 10 bases between them. CDR3 amino acids: CASSLGVAGYGYTF. The CDR3 region has the DNA TGTGCCAGCAGCTTAGGAGTGGCGGGCTATGGCTACACCTTC.